The 30 T cell receptor beta chains reported below all come from one sample, sequenced in a study of T cells in localized non-small cell lung cancer. TCRdb's table, derived via immunoSEQ multiplex PCR, lists solely in-frame clones and lacks some. The sample lists around 33,000 clones, 87% occurring once. The source was peripheral blood, collected before any cancer treatment. These receptors came from a woman aged 35-75 years with stage I lung adenocarcinoma.

The chain has TRBV4-2 and TRBJ1-3, with D uncertain. The CDR3 totals 15 residues. The V gene's germline CDR1 is LGHNA and CDR2 YNFKEQ. With 3 bases removed from V and 2 bases from J, the gap between germline ends came to 11 bases. The CDR3 region is CASSQGRRAGNTIYF. The CDR3 DNA sequence: TGTGCCAGCAGCCAGGGTCGTAGGGCTGGAAACACCATATATTTT.

V and J are TRBV28 and TRBJ1-2; 11 bases are shared with TRBD1. The J segment lost 7 bases and the V segment lost 7 bases, leaving 8 bases of the junction unmatched. CDR1 is MDHEN, CDR2 SYDVKM, per germline. This CDR3 has 14 amino acids. As DNA, the CDR3 is TGTGCCAGCATCCCCGGGGACAGGGGGTTTGGCTACACCTTC. Amino acid sequence: CASIPGDRGFGYTF.

V gene TRBV18 combines with J gene TRBJ2-1, with D possibly matching TRBD1 (5 bases). Germline V gene lookup returns CDR1 KGHSH and CDR2 LQKENI. V was shortened by 4 bases and J by 8 bases, with 9 bases between the two germline ends. This CDR3 has 12 amino acids. CDR3 protein: CASSQGRDEQFF. In DNA, the CDR3 is TGTGCCAGCTCACAGGGGCGTGATGAGCAGTTCTTC.

This chain joins TRBV10-1 and TRBJ2-7; 7 bases match TRBD1. Germline CDR1 WNHNN, CDR2 SYGVQD (reference sequence). Losses at the gene ends were 6 bases for V and 0 bases for J; bases not matched to a gene: 8. This CDR3 has 15 amino acids. The CDR3 bases are TGCGCCAGCAGCCCTTCGGACAGGACCTCCTACGAGCAGTACTTC. The encoded protein is CASSPSDRTSYEQYF.

This clone came up once. The rearrangement links TRBV28 to TRBJ2-7; D gene unclear. There are 11 residues in the CDR3. In germline, CDR1 is MDHEN, CDR2 SYDVKM. V lost 3 bases and J 6 bases, leaving 6 bases between the germline ends. For the CDR3, the DNA is TGTGCCAGCAGTTTTCGGGCCGAGCAGTACTTC. Translation: CASSFRAEQYF. The complete variable domain, with remaining parts taken from reference TRBV28 and TRBJ2-7, reads DVKVTQSSRYLVKRTGEKVFLECVQDMDHENMFWYRQDPGLGLRLIYFSYDVKMKEKGDIPEGYSVSREKKERFSLILESASTNQTSMYLCASSFRAEQYFGPGTRLTVT.

The genes are TRBV20-1 and TRBJ2-7; D unresolved. Per germline, CDR1 DFQATT and CDR2 SNEGSKA (reference sequence). The CDR3 is 11 residues long. Trimming removed 3 bases from V and 2 bases from J, with 5 bases in between. This chain's CDR3 is CSARQAYEQYF. The CDR3 nucleotides read TGCAGTGCTAGGCAAGCCTACGAGCAGTACTTC.

The V and J genes are TRBV27 and TRBJ2-3, with D possibly being TRBD2 (5 bases). Germline lookup yields CDR1 MNHEY and CDR2 SMNVEV (reference sequence). V lost 7 bases to trimming and J lost 1 base, with 12 bases between them. This CDR3 is 14 amino acids long. The CDR3 protein is CASNLWGGTDTQYF. CDR3 coding DNA: TGTGCCAGCAACCTCTGGGGAGGCACAGATACGCAGTATTTT.

The V and J genes are TRBV5-1 and TRBJ2-7, with D perhaps matching TRBD1 (5 bases). CDR1 is SGHRS and CDR2 is YFSETQ in the germline V gene. The CDR3 contains 14 residues. Trimming shortened V by 4 bases and J by 0 bases, and 11 bases separated the two germline ends. CDR3: CASSVDTNSYEQYF. The CDR3 DNA is TGCGCCAGCAGCGTGGACACGAACTCCTACGAGCAGTACTTC. The full variable domain, with the rest looked up from reference TRBV5-1 and TRBJ2-7, is KAGVTQTPRYLIKTRGQQVTLSCSPISGHRSVSWYQQTPGQGLQFLFEYFSETQRNKGNFPGRFSGRQFSNSRSEMNVSTLELGDSALYLCASSVDTNSYEQYFGPGTRLTVT.

This chain joins TRBV7-9 and TRBJ1-1; no clear D. CDR3 size: 13 residues. From germline, CDR1 is SEHNR and CDR2 FQNEAQ (reference sequence). Trimming shortened V by 4 bases and J by 5 bases, and 11 bases separated the two germline ends. For the CDR3, the DNA is TGTGCCAGCAGCTCATTTCAGGAAACTGAAGCTTTCTTT. It codes for CASSSFQETEAFF. The full variable domain, with the rest looked up from reference TRBV7-9 and TRBJ1-1, is DTGVSQNPRHKITKRGQNVTFRCDPISEHNRLYWYRQTLGQGPEFLTYFQNEAQLEKSRLLSDRFSAERPKGSFSTLEIQRTEQGDSAMYLCASSSFQETEAFFGQGTRLTVV.

This chain joins TRBV5-1 and TRBJ2-7, with a weak D call TRBD1 (7 bases). Trimming left V 0 bases short and J 4 bases short, with 11 bases between. CDR3 length: 14 amino acids. The germline V gene encodes CDR1 SGHRS and CDR2 YFSETQ. CDR3 nucleotide sequence: TGCGCCAGCAGCTTGGGACAGGGAGGTTACGAGCAGTACTTC. Its protein is CASSLGQGGYEQYF.

The chain carries TRBV30 and TRBJ2-5; D may be TRBD2 (5 bases). Trimming took 7 bases from V and 2 from J, leaving 14 bases between them. In germline, CDR1 is GTSNPN, CDR2 SVGIG (reference sequence). This CDR3 has 13 residues. The CDR3: CASQRADQETQYF. In DNA, the CDR3 is TGTGCCTCCCAGAGGGCAGATCAAGAGACCCAGTACTTC. The variable domain in full, with the rest retrieved from reference TRBV30 and TRBJ2-5, is SQTIHQWPATLVQPVGSPLSLECTVEGTSNPNLYWYRQAAGRGLQLLFYSVGIGQISSEVPQNLSASRPQDRQFILSSKKLLLSDSGFYLCASQRADQETQYFGPGTRLLVL.

A note on this clone: At the DNA level, this CDR3 is encoded by other sequences in the same sample as well. The chain couples TRBV5-6 to TRBJ1-5, with D uncertain. V was shortened by 4 bases and J by 5 bases, with 7 bases between the two germline ends. The CDR3 has 12 residues. CDR1 SGHDT and CDR2 YYEEEE come from the germline V gene. As DNA, the CDR3 is TGTGCCAGCAGCCGCTTGGATCAGCCCCAGCATTTT. This codes for CASSRLDQPQHF. The full variable domain, its missing parts supplied by reference TRBV5-6 and TRBJ1-5, is DAGVTQSPTHLIKTRGQQVTLRCSPKSGHDTVSWYQQALGQGPQFIFQYYEEEERQRGNFPDRFSGHQFPNYSSELNVNALLLGDSALYLCASSRLDQPQHFGDGTRLSIL.

This CDR3 reads CASSYPRGNSLNEQYF. As DNA, the CDR3 is TGTGCCAGCAGTTACCCGAGGGGGAACAGTTTAAACGAGCAGTACTTC. V is TRBV6-6 and J is TRBJ2-7; perhaps TRBD1 as D (6 bases). This CDR3 has 16 amino acids. The V end was cut by 2 bases, the J end by 5 bases, with 19 bases between. Germline CDR1 is MNHNY and CDR2 is SVGAGI (reference sequence).

This chain uses TRBV5-1 with TRBJ1-4, with TRBD1 matching 8 bases. There are 14 residues in the CDR3. Germline V gene lookup returns CDR1 SGHRS and CDR2 YFSETQ. V lost 3 bases, J lost 3 bases, and 1 base stayed unmatched. The CDR3, as DNA: TGCGCCAGCAGCTCGACAGGGGCTAATGAAAAACTGTTTTTT. This sequence encodes CASSSTGANEKLFF.

CDR3 loop: CASTSTSQGAGGGYTF. CDR3 in DNA: TGTGCCAGCACCTCCACTTCCCAGGGGGCCGGTGGCGGCTACACCTTC. The chain links TRBV9 to TRBJ1-2, with 8 bases matching TRBD1. The CDR3 covers 16 residues. The V segment lost 6 bases and the J segment 8 bases; nucleotides outside the gene matches: 18. The germline V gene encodes CDR1 SGDLS and CDR2 YYNGEE. Full variable domain (remainder filled in from reference TRBV9 and TRBJ1-2): DSGVTQTPKHLITATGQRVTLRCSPRSGDLSVYWYQQSLDQGLQFLIQYYNGEERAKGNILERFSAQQFPDLHSELNLSSLELGDSALYFCASTSTSQGAGGGYTFGSGTRLTVV.

The J gene is TRBJ2-3, the V gene TRBV2; either TRBD1 or TRBD2 may fit D (6 bases each). CDR3 length equals 17 residues. V was cut by 7 bases and J by 6 bases, with 26 bases left in between. Germline CDR1 reads SNHLY; CDR2 reads FYNNEI. Here the CDR3 DNA reads TGTGCCAGCACCCCCCGGGGGACACCCAACCGGTGGGATACGCAGTATTTT. Translated: CASTPRGTPNRWDTQYF.

This clone has only one observation. At one boundary the junction diverges from the germline segment, which might be a read error. The V call is TRBV5-6, the J call TRBJ2-6; maybe TRBD1 (5 bases). This CDR3 comprises 17 residues. Germline CDR1 and CDR2: SGHDT and YYEEEE. CDR3 nucleotide sequence: TGTGCCAGCTGGTTGGACAATAGTCAAAAGTCGGGCCAACGTCCTGACTTC. Translation gives CASWLDNSQKSGQRPDF. The full variable domain, with the rest looked up from reference TRBV5-6 and TRBJ2-6, is DAGVTQSPTHLIKTRGQQVTLRCSPKSGHDTVSWYQQALGQGPQFIFQYYEEEERQRGNFPDRFSGHQFPNYSSELNVNALLLGDSALYLCASWLDNSQKSGQRPDFGAGSRLTVL.

The V call is TRBV27, the J call TRBJ1-4; D is ambiguous. Trimming removed 5 bases at V and 3 bases at J, with 16 bases between. There are 16 residues in the CDR3. Germline CDR1 and CDR2: MNHEY and SMNVEV (reference sequence). This CDR3 is CASSRLGQRANEKLFF. CDR3 bases: TGTGCCAGCAGTCGTTTAGGGCAGCGCGCTAATGAAAAACTGTTTTTT.

V usage is TRBV7-2 and J usage is TRBJ1-4, with D possibly being TRBD1 (5 bases). V dropped 1 base and J dropped 8 bases, with 11 bases sitting between them. The germline gives CDR1 SGHTA, CDR2 FQGNSA. The CDR3 spans 14 residues. This chain's CDR3 is CASSLGGRGEKLFF. The CDR3 coding sequence is TGTGCCAGCAGCTTAGGGGGCCGAGGGGAAAAACTGTTTTTT. The variable domain in full, completed from reference TRBV7-2 and TRBJ1-4, reads GAGVSQSPSNKVTEKGKDVELRCDPISGHTALYWYRQSLGQGLEFLIYFQGNSAPDKSGLPSDRFSAERTGGSVSTLTIQRTQQEDSAVYLCASSLGGRGEKLFFGSGTQLSVL.

The chain links TRBV28 to TRBJ2-1, with TRBD2 matching 11 bases. The germline CDR1 and CDR2 sequences are MDHEN and SYDVKM. The V gene end was trimmed by 1 base and the J gene end by 7 bases; junction bases not matched to a gene: 3. The CDR3 consists of 15 residues. The CDR3 sequence: CASSLSSGGQNEQFF. In nucleotides, the CDR3 is TGTGCCAGCAGTTTATCTAGCGGGGGGCAGAATGAGCAGTTCTTC.

This clone was observed a few times. The chain joins TRBV14 to TRBJ2-7; 14 bases map to TRBD2. Germline trimming cut 8 bases from V and 0 bases from J; bases unmatched to any gene: 6. The CDR3 consists of 16 residues. Germline V lookup: CDR1 SGHDN, CDR2 FVKESK. CDR3: CASSGLAGASSYEQYF. The CDR3 DNA is TGTGCCAGCTCGGGACTAGCGGGGGCAAGCTCCTACGAGCAGTACTTC. The full variable domain, rest sourced from reference TRBV14 and TRBJ2-7, is EAGVTQFPSHSVIEKGQTVTLRCDPISGHDNLYWYRRVMGKEIKFLLHFVKESKQDESGMPNNRFLAERTGGTYSTLKVQPAELEDSGVYFCASSGLAGASSYEQYFGPGTRLTVT.

The rearrangement joins TRBV11-2 to TRBJ2-3; 9 bases match TRBD2. V shed 0 bases, J shed 4 bases, and the junction held 2 bases outside the gene matches. Germline V CDR1 and CDR2: SGHAT, FQNNGV. The CDR3 loop spans 15 amino acids. In DNA form, the CDR3 reads TGTGCCAGCAGCTTAGATGCTAGCGGGGCAGATACGCAGTATTTT. It yields the protein CASSLDASGADTQYF.

The rearrangement links TRBV5-5 to TRBJ2-3; D not certain. Germline V gene sequence: CDR1 SGHKS, CDR2 YYEKEE (reference sequence). The V end was cut by 1 base, the J end by 4 bases, with 4 bases between. This CDR3 has 12 residues. The CDR3 region is CASSLFADTQYF. The CDR3 DNA is TGTGCCAGCAGCTTGTTTGCAGATACGCAGTATTTT.

V usage is TRBV9 and J usage is TRBJ2-2, with D hard to call. CDR3 length: 15 amino acids. Per the germline V gene, CDR1 is SGDLS and CDR2 is YYNGEE. The germline V and J ends were trimmed by 0 bases and 4 bases, with 10 bases remaining between them. CDR3 in amino acids: CASSVGVAPTGELFF. In DNA form, the CDR3 reads TGTGCCAGCAGCGTAGGGGTCGCCCCCACCGGGGAGCTGTTTTTT. Looking up the rest from reference TRBV9 and TRBJ2-2 gives the full variable domain: DSGVTQTPKHLITATGQRVTLRCSPRSGDLSVYWYQQSLDQGLQFLIQYYNGEERAKGNILERFSAQQFPDLHSELNLSSLELGDSALYFCASSVGVAPTGELFFGEGSRLTVL.

This chain connects TRBV28 to TRBJ1-6; D is perhaps TRBD1 (6 bases). CDR1 and CDR2 from the germline V gene are MDHEN and SYDVKM. The CDR3 length is 17 residues. The V and J ends lost 1 base and 0 bases respectively, with 10 bases between them. The CDR3 region is CASSLLGAPSYNSPLHF. The DNA for the CDR3 is TGTGCCAGCAGTTTATTGGGGGCCCCCTCCTATAATTCACCCCTCCACTTT.

The chain links TRBV19 to TRBJ1-1; 10 positions agree with TRBD1. The CDR3 length is 15 residues. The junction had 8 bases not matched to a gene; V was cut back by 7 bases and J by 3 bases. Germline values: CDR1 LNHDA, CDR2 SQIVND (reference sequence). The CDR3 bases are TGTGCCAGTAAGGCCGGCGGGACAGGGGACACTGAAGCTTTCTTT. This codes for CASKAGGTGDTEAFF.

This clone was seen just once. DNA for the CDR3: TGTGCCAGCCTTCCCAGGGTAACCGGGGAGCTGTTTTTT. It translates to CASLPRVTGELFF. The chain employs TRBV28 and TRBJ2-2; D is possibly TRBD1 (5 bases). Germline-derived CDR1 and CDR2 are MDHEN and SYDVKM. The CDR3 covers 13 residues. The ends were cut back, 8 bases at V and 5 bases at J, with 12 bases in the middle. Filled out from reference TRBV28 and TRBJ2-2, the complete variable domain reads DVKVTQSSRYLVKRTGEKVFLECVQDMDHENMFWYRQDPGLGLRLIYFSYDVKMKEKGDIPEGYSVSREKKERFSLILESASTNQTSMYLCASLPRVTGELFFGEGSRLTVL.

The CDR3 bases are TGCGCCAGCAGCCCCCAAACCACCAACTCTGGGGCCAACGTCCTGACTTTC. Translated: CASSPQTTNSGANVLTF. The chain recombines TRBV4-1 with TRBJ2-6; D call uncertain. Germline V gene data show CDR1 as MGHRA and CDR2 as YSYEKL. V lost 4 bases, J lost 0 bases, and 13 bases lay in between. The length of the CDR3 is 17 residues.

The chain joins TRBV9 to TRBJ1-4; 9 bases map to TRBD1. This CDR3 is built from 14 residues. Germline loops: CDR1 SGDLS, CDR2 YYNGEE. V shed 3 bases, J shed 7 bases, and the junction held 4 bases outside the gene matches. The CDR3 nucleotides read TGTGCCAGCAGCGACGGGACAGGGAGTGAAAAACTGTTTTTT. It encodes CASSDGTGSEKLFF.

The chain joins TRBV6-1 to TRBJ1-6, with D maybe TRBD1 (5 bases). V gave up 7 bases and J gave up 8 bases, with 15 bases separating them. Per germline, CDR1 MNHNS and CDR2 SASEGT. This CDR3 is 14 amino acids long. CDR3 region: CASTPVGGDSPLHF. For the CDR3, the DNA is TGTGCCAGCACCCCAGTGGGGGGGGATTCACCCCTCCACTTT.